The 32 T cell receptor beta chains reported below all come from one sample, sequenced in a study of cytomegalovirus exposure and HLA in healthy donors. Use of 60 Vbeta and 13 Jbeta primers characterized the PCR. Sequencing used immunoSEQ multiplex PCR; TCRdb keeps in-frame clones, though not all of them. Of around 160,000 clones listed, about 80% are singletons. The material sequenced was PBMCs. Receptor source: a man between 18 and 35 years old in good health and CMV-seropositive.

This clone was seen only once. The chain has TRBV25-1 and TRBJ2-1; 13 bases line up with TRBD2. The germline V gene has CDR1 MGHDK and CDR2 SYGVNS. The CDR3 has 14 amino acids. V was clipped by 6 bases and J by 6 bases; unmatched bases: 2. CDR3 amino acids: CASSRTSGSNEQFF. The DNA for the CDR3 is TGTGCCAGCAGCAGGACTAGCGGGAGCAATGAGCAGTTCTTC.

The chain combines TRBV5-1 with TRBJ2-5; perhaps TRBD1 as D (5 bases). Deletions cut 3 bases from V and 1 base from J, with 13 bases between. This CDR3 is built from 15 residues. Per the germline V gene, CDR1 is SGHRS and CDR2 is YFSETQ. CDR3: CASSSLAGPQETQYF. DNA of the CDR3: TGCGCCAGCAGCTCCCTCGCAGGGCCCCAAGAGACCCAGTACTTC.

The J gene is TRBJ2-7, the V gene TRBV5-1; D might be TRBD2 (5 bases). The germline V gene encodes CDR1 SGHRS and CDR2 YFSETQ. This CDR3 has 16 amino acids. Trimming pared 1 base from V and 7 bases from J, leaving 21 bases between. CDR3 in amino acids: CASSLRVADPTGEQYF. The CDR3, as DNA: TGCGCCAGCAGCTTGCGGGTAGCAGACCCCACGGGGGAGCAGTACTTC.

The J gene is TRBJ2-7, the V gene TRBV6-6; D uncertain. V dropped 4 bases and J dropped 4 bases, with 8 bases sitting between them. Germline CDR1 reads MNHNY; CDR2 reads SVGAGI (reference sequence). This CDR3 spans 12 amino acids. The CDR3, as DNA: TGTGCCAGCAGTTCCAAATTTTACGAGCAGTACTTC. Its protein is CASSSKFYEQYF.

The V call is TRBV25-1, the J call TRBJ2-2; D may be TRBD1 (6 bases). CDR1 is MGHDK and CDR2 is SYGVNS in the germline V gene. This CDR3 comprises 13 residues. Trimming cost V 6 bases and J 6 bases, with 11 bases left between them. The CDR3 DNA is TGTGCCAGCAGGCCCAAGGGGGCCGGGGAGCTGTTTTTT. This gives the protein CASRPKGAGELFF.

The chain joins TRBV4-1 to TRBJ1-3; 7 nucleotides align to TRBD1. The ends lost 5 bases at V and 2 bases at J; junction bases unmatched: 6. Germline-derived CDR1 and CDR2 are MGHRA and YSYEKL. The CDR3 has 15 residues. The DNA for the CDR3 is TGCGCCAGCAGCGTGGGACAGCAAGCTGGAAACACCATATATTTT. Its protein product is CASSVGQQAGNTIYF.

The V and J genes are TRBV10-3 and TRBJ2-1; D remains ambiguous. CDR1 is ENHRY and CDR2 is SYGVKD in the germline V gene. V lost 3 bases and J lost 10, with 16 bases in between. The CDR3 covers 14 residues. CDR3: CAISDSNGQMEQFF. DNA of the CDR3: TGTGCCATCAGTGACTCAAATGGGCAGATGGAGCAGTTCTTC.

This clone was detected only once. V is TRBV5-4 and J is TRBJ2-1, with D possibly TRBD2 on 7 matching bases. V lost 1 base and J lost 7, with 12 bases in between. Germline CDR1 is SGHNT and CDR2 is YYREEE (reference sequence). This CDR3 region has 14 residues. This CDR3 is CASSLSGGPNEQFF. DNA of the CDR3: TGTGCCAGCAGCTTGTCGGGGGGCCCGAATGAGCAGTTCTTC.

This clone was found a few times. This chain connects TRBV7-2 to TRBJ1-1, with 9 nucleotides matching TRBD1. Germline CDR1 reads SGHTA; CDR2 reads FQGNSA. The ends lost 2 bases at V and 10 bases at J; junction bases unmatched: 2. The CDR3 has 12 residues. CDR3 nucleotides: TGTGCCAGCAGCTTAAGGACAGGGGCAGCTTTCTTT. Encoded protein: CASSLRTGAAFF.

J is TRBJ1-2 and V is TRBV7-8; D is possibly TRBD1 (5 bases). Trimming shortened V by 4 bases and J by 8 bases, and 17 bases separated the two germline ends. Germline V gives CDR1 SGHVS, CDR2 FQNEAQ. This CDR3 has 14 amino acids. As DNA, the CDR3 is TGTGCCAGCAGCTCCTCAGGGCCGTCCTTCGGCTACACCTTC. Its protein product is CASSSSGPSFGYTF.

As regards this clone: A junction end diverges from the germline sequence, so it may reflect a read error. Within the sample, other DNA sequences also encode this same CDR3. This chain joins TRBV28 and TRBJ2-7; the D gene is possibly TRBD1 (6 bases). The CDR3 is made up of 12 amino acids. Germline V CDR1 and CDR2: MDHEN, SYDVKM. The CDR3 here is CASRQAAYEQYF. The CDR3 region has the DNA TGCGCCAGCCGACAGGCCGCCTACGAGCAGTACTTC. The full variable domain, with the rest looked up from reference TRBV28 and TRBJ2-7, is DVKVTQSSRYLVKRTGEKVFLECVQDMDHENMFWYRQDPGLGLRLIYFSYDVKMKEKGDIPEGYSVSREKKERFSLILESASTNQTSMYLCASRQAAYEQYFGPGTRLTVT.

The chain has TRBV4-2 and TRBJ2-1; D ambiguous. Germline CDR1 is LGHNA and CDR2 is YNFKEQ. The CDR3 contains 12 residues. With 0 bases removed from V and 10 bases from J, the gap between germline ends came to 7 bases. This chain's CDR3 is CASSQDGTEQFF. The DNA of the CDR3 is TGTGCCAGCAGCCAAGATGGCACAGAGCAGTTCTTC.

This chain uses TRBV4-2 with TRBJ2-7; 10 nucleotides match TRBD2. The germline V gene encodes CDR1 LGHNA and CDR2 YNFKEQ. Germline trimming cut 1 base from V and 4 bases from J; bases unmatched to any gene: 13. This CDR3 is 18 amino acids long. Here the CDR3 reads CASSQAETLAGVRYEQYF. The CDR3, as DNA: TGTGCCAGCAGCCAAGCGGAGACTCTAGCGGGAGTTAGATACGAGCAGTACTTC.

The chain links TRBV5-6 to TRBJ1-4; 9 bases align to TRBD1. Germline CDR1 and CDR2: SGHDT and YYEEEE. V lost 7 bases, J lost 6 bases, and 4 bases stayed unmatched. The CDR3 is made up of 13 amino acids. CDR3 DNA sequence: TGTGCCAGCCAGACAGGGGGACATGAAAAACTGTTTTTT. Its protein is CASQTGGHEKLFF.

This clone has only one observation. The J gene is TRBJ2-5, the V gene TRBV6-5; TRBD1 agrees at 8 bases. Per germline, CDR1 MNHEY and CDR2 SVGAGI. The CDR3 spans 15 residues. After removal of 4 bases from V and 3 bases from J, the junction contained 7 bases not matched to a gene. The chain's CDR3 is CASSSTGAVEETQYF. The CDR3 nucleotides are TGTGCCAGCAGTTCGACAGGGGCCGTCGAAGAGACCCAGTACTTC.

The chain recombines TRBV5-6 with TRBJ2-1; D perhaps matches TRBD2 (6 bases). V was clipped by 0 bases and J by 4 bases, with 17 bases between them. This CDR3 has 17 amino acids. Germline loops: CDR1 SGHDT, CDR2 YYEEEE. CDR3 amino acids: CASSLGGSGGPYNEQFF. The CDR3 DNA is TGTGCCAGCAGCTTGGGGGGTAGCGGAGGACCTTACAATGAGCAGTTCTTC. Supplemented by reference TRBV5-6 and TRBJ2-1, the full variable domain reads DAGVTQSPTHLIKTRGQQVTLRCSPKSGHDTVSWYQQALGQGPQFIFQYYEEEERQRGNFPDRFSGHQFPNYSSELNVNALLLGDSALYLCASSLGGSGGPYNEQFFGPGTRLTVL.

This clone was counted a single time. The chain carries TRBV18 and TRBJ2-1, with 9 bases lining up with TRBD2. The CDR3 has 15 amino acids. The germline V gene encodes CDR1 KGHSH and CDR2 LQKENI. The junction had 13 bases not matched to a gene; V was cut back by 6 bases and J by 10 bases. CDR3 residues: CASSLPLTSGGEQFF. CDR3 DNA: TGTGCCAGCTCGCTACCCTTGACTAGCGGAGGGGAGCAGTTCTTC.

This rearrangement joins TRBV5-8 to TRBJ1-5; TRBD1 might be the D (6 bases). The V gene lost 1 base and the J gene lost 1 base, with 15 bases spanning the gap. The CDR3 consists of 17 residues. CDR1 is SGHTS and CDR2 is YDEGEE in the germline V gene. The CDR3 bases are TGTGCCAGCAGCTTGTATCCCTTTCAGGGGAGCAATCAGCCCCAGCATTTT. This gives the protein CASSLYPFQGSNQPQHF.

This chain links TRBV5-5 with TRBJ2-2; D might be TRBD1 (5 bases). V dropped 0 bases and J dropped 1 base, with 10 bases sitting between them. Looked up from germline, CDR1 is SGHKS and CDR2 is YYEKEE (reference sequence). CDR3 length: 16 amino acids. DNA for the CDR3: TGTGCCAGCAGCTTGGCGGCAGGGCGGAACACCGGGGAGCTGTTTTTT. Its translation is CASSLAAGRNTGELFF.

The chain combines TRBV10-3 with TRBJ2-5; tentative D call: TRBD2 (6 bases). The J call may be faulty, since TRBJ2-7 better matches the DNA end. Germline assignment: CDR1 ENHRY and CDR2 SYGVKD. This CDR3 region has 14 residues. This CDR3 reads CAIRRSGGSYEQYF. CDR3 sequence (DNA): TGTGCCATCAGACGAAGTGGGGGGTCTTACGAGCAGTACTTC.

V and J are TRBV2 and TRBJ2-1; TRBD1 agrees at 9 bases. This CDR3 comprises 10 residues. Per germline, CDR1 SNHLY and CDR2 FYNNEI. DNA for the CDR3: TGTGGACAGGGGGTCGATGAGCAGTTCTTC. Amino acid sequence: CGQGVDEQFF.

CDR3 coding DNA: TGTGCCAGCAGCTTAGTTTATTCGAGCTCCTACGAGCAGTACTTC. Translation gives CASSLVYSSSYEQYF. The rearrangement uses TRBV7-2 and TRBJ2-7; no firm D call. The germline gives CDR1 SGHTA, CDR2 FQGNSA. Trimming took 1 base from V and 0 from J, leaving 10 bases between them. The CDR3 spans 15 residues.

V usage is TRBV7-8 and J usage is TRBJ2-2; no firm D call. This CDR3 has 14 amino acids. The V end was cut by 1 base, the J end by 3 bases, with 6 bases between. CDR1 SGHVS and CDR2 FQNEAQ come from the germline V gene. DNA for the CDR3: TGTGCCAGCAGCTTAGGTCCATACACCGGGGAGCTGTTTTTT. Encoded protein: CASSLGPYTGELFF.

The genes are TRBV16 and TRBJ1-2, with D unresolved. This CDR3 has 12 amino acids. Germline-derived CDR1 and CDR2 are KGHSY and FQNENV. V dropped 2 bases and J dropped 4 bases, with 5 bases sitting between them. The CDR3 DNA sequence: TGTGCCAGCAGCCAAGACTCCTATGGCTACACCTTC. Translated, it gives CASSQDSYGYTF. The variable domain in full, with the rest retrieved from reference TRBV16 and TRBJ1-2, is GEEVAQTPKHLVRGEGQKAKLYCAPIKGHSYVFWYQQVLKNEFKFLISFQNENVFDETGMPKERFSAKCLPNSPCSLEIQATKLEDSAVYFCASSQDSYGYTFGSGTRLTVV.

This clone was observed a single time. CDR3 in DNA: TGCGCCAGCAGCTCGGGCCCCAAGGGAGCCACCAATCAGCCCCAGCATTTT. The encoded protein is CASSSGPKGATNQPQHF. The chain combines TRBV5-1 with TRBJ1-5; no clear D gene. The germline V gene has CDR1 SGHRS and CDR2 YFSETQ. This CDR3 has 17 amino acids. The V end lost 3 bases, the J end lost 3 bases, and 19 bases lay between the germline ends. The whole variable domain, filled in from reference TRBV5-1 and TRBJ1-5, reads KAGVTQTPRYLIKTRGQQVTLSCSPISGHRSVSWYQQTPGQGLQFLFEYFSETQRNKGNFPGRFSGRQFSNSRSEMNVSTLELGDSALYLCASSSGPKGATNQPQHFGDGTRLSIL.

The chain links TRBV9 to TRBJ1-1; tentatively, D is TRBD1 (6 bases). Per germline, CDR1 SGDLS and CDR2 YYNGEE. The CDR3 runs 15 residues. Trimming removed 3 bases from V and 0 bases from J, with 12 bases in between. The CDR3 reads CASSGNREMNTEAFF. The CDR3 bases are TGTGCCAGCAGCGGCAACAGGGAAATGAACACTGAAGCTTTCTTT.

The chain employs TRBV19 and TRBJ2-3, with a weak D call TRBD1 (6 bases). V gave up 3 bases and J gave up 6 bases, with 16 bases separating them. The CDR3 length is 15 residues. CDR1 and CDR2 from the germline V gene are LNHDA and SQIVND (reference sequence). The CDR3 DNA reads as TGTGCCAGTAGTATTAGGAGTGGGGGCCCGGATACGCAGTATTTT. Translating it yields CASSIRSGGPDTQYF.

The rearrangement links TRBV2 to TRBJ1-1; D gene unclear. The CDR3 is 14 amino acids. Trimming pared 8 bases from V and 0 bases from J, leaving 13 bases between. Looked up from germline, CDR1 is SNHLY and CDR2 is FYNNEI. The DNA of the CDR3 is TGTGCCAGCTCGGGGTACAGCGTGAACACTGAAGCTTTCTTT. Protein product: CASSGYSVNTEAFF.

For this clone: This CDR3 is also generated by other DNA sequences in the sample. This chain uses TRBV6-5 with TRBJ2-7; 10 bases map to TRBD2. The CDR3 is 15 residues long. CDR1 and CDR2 (germline): MNHEY, SVGAGI. V shed 4 bases and J 3 bases; nucleotides not matched to a gene: 6. CDR3 nucleotides: TGTGCCAGCAGTTCCGGAACTAGCGGGGTCTACGAGCAGTACTTC. Translation gives CASSSGTSGVYEQYF.

Only one count was recorded for this clone. The chain recombines TRBV5-1 with TRBJ2-7; the D is unclear. V gave up 5 bases and J gave up 2 bases, with 20 bases separating them. Germline loops: CDR1 SGHRS, CDR2 YFSETQ. The CDR3 loop spans 16 amino acids. CDR3 in amino acids: CASRPEPGMAPYEQYF. DNA for the CDR3: TGCGCCAGCAGACCAGAGCCGGGTATGGCCCCCTACGAGCAGTACTTC.

The chain combines TRBV28 with TRBJ2-7, with TRBD1 matching over 7 bases. This CDR3 contains 15 residues. The J segment lost 3 bases and the V segment lost 6 bases, leaving 11 bases of the junction unmatched. Germline-derived CDR1 and CDR2 are MDHEN and SYDVKM. The CDR3 bases are TGTGCCAGCAGACTCCGGGACAGAGGCCTCTACGAGCAGTACTTC. This codes for CASRLRDRGLYEQYF.

CDR3 coding DNA: TGCAGCGTTGAATCACCAGCGGGAGGGCCTGAGCAGTTCTTC. It translates to CSVESPAGGPEQFF. The chain is built from TRBV29-1 and TRBJ2-1; 10 bases agree with TRBD2. In germline, CDR1 is SQVTM, CDR2 ANQGSEA. V was pared by 2 bases and J by 9 bases, with 7 bases of the junction left unmatched. This CDR3 has 14 amino acids.